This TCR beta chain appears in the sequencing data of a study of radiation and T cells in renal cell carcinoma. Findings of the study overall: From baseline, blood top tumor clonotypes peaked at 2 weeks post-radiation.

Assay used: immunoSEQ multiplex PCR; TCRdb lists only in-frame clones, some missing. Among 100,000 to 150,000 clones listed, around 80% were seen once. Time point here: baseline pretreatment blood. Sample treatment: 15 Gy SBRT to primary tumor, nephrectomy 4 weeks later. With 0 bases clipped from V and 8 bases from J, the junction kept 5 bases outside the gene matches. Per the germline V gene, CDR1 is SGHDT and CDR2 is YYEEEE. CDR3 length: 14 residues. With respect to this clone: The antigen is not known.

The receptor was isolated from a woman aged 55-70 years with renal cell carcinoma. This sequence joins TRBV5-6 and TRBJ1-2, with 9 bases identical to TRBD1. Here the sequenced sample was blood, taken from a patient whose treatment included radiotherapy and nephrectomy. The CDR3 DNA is TGTGCCAGCAGCTTGGACAGGGGGCTCGAAGGCTACACCTTC. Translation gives CASSLDRGLEGYTF.